This T cell receptor beta chain came from a study of shared clonotypes between healthy human individuals. The method was immunoSEQ multiplex PCR; TCRdb's version includes in-frame clones alone and lacks a portion of them. The profile covers about 1.1 million clones, with roughly 80% appearing a single time and almost 0.9% taken by the ten largest. V dropped 3 bases and J dropped 8 bases, with 13 bases sitting between them. This CDR3 is built from 13 residues. The germline CDR1 and CDR2 sequences are GTSNPN and SVGIG (reference sequence). This chain joins TRBV30 and TRBJ1-4, with D maybe TRBD1 (6 bases). This sequence originates from a man aged 18 to 35 in good health. Some clones in this sample may be carry-over from other donors' samples. Sequencing input: memory CD4+ T cells from PBMCs. Subset: CD45RA-negative fraction. The CDR3 DNA reads as TGTGCCTGGAGCGCGGGGGCGGACGAAAAACTGTTTTTT. It is translated as CAWSAGADEKLFF.